Below are 3 T cell receptor beta chains sequenced from a single sample in a study of immune evolution from preneoplasia to lung adenocarcinoma. The method was immunoSEQ multiplex PCR; TCRdb's version includes in-frame clones alone and lacks a portion of them. Among approximately 9,000 clones listed, 79% were seen once. The sample was FFPE minimally invasive lung adenocarcinoma tissue. These receptors were taken from a donor at least 70 years old with lung adenocarcinoma.

The chain has TRBV29-1 and TRBJ2-5, with 13 bases lining up with TRBD2. The CDR3 is 15 residues long. J was trimmed by 1 base and V by 6 bases; bases with no gene match: 5. Germline lookup yields CDR1 SQVTM and CDR2 ANQGSEA. This CDR3 is CSVDGLAGAQETQYF. The CDR3 region has the DNA TGCAGCGTAGACGGACTAGCGGGAGCCCAAGAGACCCAGTACTTC.

This clone was counted between two and nine times. The chain has TRBV2 and TRBJ2-3; D is possibly TRBD1 (6 bases). The V end lost 7 bases, the J end lost 2 bases, and 10 bases lay between the germline ends. Germline values: CDR1 SNHLY, CDR2 FYNNEI. The CDR3 is made up of 13 amino acids. The CDR3 DNA reads as TGTGCCAGCACCGGACAGCTCACAGATACGCAGTATTTT. The encoded protein is CASTGQLTDTQYF.

CDR3 in DNA: TGTGCCAGCAGCAAGGGACTGGGGACCTACAATGAGCAGTTCTTC. Its protein is CASSKGLGTYNEQFF. The V gene is TRBV5-4, the J gene TRBJ2-1; weak D call: TRBD2 (6 bases). V was trimmed by 4 bases and J by 2 bases, leaving 13 bases between them. The CDR3 is 15 residues long. CDR1 SGHNT and CDR2 YYREEE come from the germline V gene (reference sequence).